The 23 T cell receptor beta chains reported below all come from one sample, sequenced in a study of T cell responses to AZD1222 COVID-19 vaccine. The assay was immunoSEQ multiplex PCR, and TCRdb's table has in-frame clones only and misses some. This sample has some 130,000 clones, with approximately 90% found just once. The sequencing used peripheral blood, collected 28 days after the second AZD1222 dose. Receptor source: an adult who received the AZD1222 COVID-19 vaccine.

The V gene is TRBV30, the J gene TRBJ2-1; D is unclear. CDR1 GTSNPN and CDR2 SVGIG come from the germline V gene (reference sequence). The length of the CDR3 is 16 residues. V lost 0 bases and J 0 bases, leaving 12 bases between the germline ends. The CDR3 DNA follows: TGTGCCTGGAGTGTACTTGGCCGAAGCTCCTACAATGAGCAGTTCTTC. Its translation: CAWSVLGRSSYNEQFF.

J is TRBJ2-2 and V is TRBV10-3; the match to TRBD1 covers 9 bases. The CDR3 extends over 15 amino acids. Germline V gives CDR1 ENHRY, CDR2 SYGVKD. The V segment lost 6 bases and the J segment 5 bases; nucleotides outside the gene matches: 7. The CDR3 loop reads CAIRRTGDETGELFF. CDR3 DNA sequence: TGTGCCATCAGAAGGACAGGGGACGAGACCGGGGAGCTGTTTTTT.

The V call is TRBV24-1, the J call TRBJ2-2; perhaps TRBD1 as D (6 bases). The V and J ends lost 4 bases and 4 bases respectively, with 18 bases between them. Germline-derived CDR1 and CDR2 are KGHDR and SFDVKD. The CDR3 contains 17 residues. The CDR3: CATSDSTGKGTTGELFF. The CDR3 DNA follows: TGTGCCACCAGTGACTCTACAGGGAAGGGGACCACCGGGGAGCTGTTTTTT.

The chain carries TRBV14 and TRBJ2-7, with D unresolved. In germline, CDR1 is SGHDN, CDR2 FVKESK. The V end lost 4 bases, the J end lost 3 bases, and 7 bases lay between the germline ends. The CDR3 contains 12 residues. DNA of the CDR3: TGTGCCAGCAGCCTCTACATCTACGAGCAGTACTTC. It encodes CASSLYIYEQYF.

This clone was seen only once. This chain joins TRBV9 and TRBJ2-7; 9 nucleotides align to TRBD2. V lost 3 bases and J lost 0; bases outside the gene matches: 4. This CDR3 spans 15 amino acids. The germline V gene encodes CDR1 SGDLS and CDR2 YYNGEE. In DNA, the CDR3 is TGTGCCAGCAGCGCACGGACTAGCGTCTCCTACGAGCAGTACTTC. Its protein product is CASSARTSVSYEQYF.

The rearrangement uses TRBV7-2 and TRBJ2-7; D is ambiguous. The CDR3 consists of 14 residues. Trimming pared 3 bases from V and 0 bases from J, leaving 9 bases between. The V gene's germline CDR1 is SGHTA and CDR2 FQGNSA. The CDR3 reads CASSLSRSSYEQYF. CDR3 nucleotides: TGTGCCAGCAGCTTGAGCCGGAGCTCCTACGAGCAGTACTTC.

This clone occurred a few times. The DNA for the CDR3 is TGCGCCAGCAGTGGTAACATACTTAACTATGGCTACACCTTC. Translation gives CASSGNILNYGYTF. The chain combines TRBV10-2 with TRBJ1-2; D unclear. CDR1 and CDR2 from the germline V gene are WSHSY and SAAADI. Trimming shortened V by 4 bases and J by 1 base, and 10 bases separated the two germline ends. CDR3 length: 14 amino acids.

V is TRBV29-1 and J is TRBJ1-2; 8 nucleotides agree with TRBD1. The V and J ends lost 8 bases and 2 bases, in that order; junction bases with no gene match: 7. Germline V gene lookup returns CDR1 SQVTM and CDR2 ANQGSEA. This CDR3 region has 13 residues. In DNA form, the CDR3 reads TGCAGCACCAGGGGGCCAACAAACTATGGCTACACCTTC. This translates into CSTRGPTNYGYTF.

The V gene is TRBV18, the J gene TRBJ1-4; D gene ambiguous. In germline, CDR1 is KGHSH, CDR2 LQKENI. The V gene lost 3 bases and the J gene lost 4 bases, with 6 bases spanning the gap. The CDR3 spans 13 residues. CDR3 region: CASSPSFNEKLFF. CDR3 bases: TGTGCCAGCTCACCGTCCTTTAATGAAAAACTGTTTTTT.

This chain uses TRBV27 with TRBJ1-1; D unresolved. Trimming shortened V by 5 bases and J by 9 bases, and 13 bases separated the two germline ends. Germline CDR1 and CDR2: MNHEY and SMNVEV (reference sequence). This CDR3 comprises 12 residues. The chain's CDR3 is CASSPDPPKAFF. The CDR3 region has the DNA TGTGCCAGCAGTCCCGACCCTCCGAAAGCTTTCTTT.

The chain joins TRBV7-9 to TRBJ2-7; D perhaps matches TRBD1 (6 bases). The CDR3 spans 14 residues. CDR1 SEHNR and CDR2 FQNEAQ come from the germline V gene (reference sequence). The V end lost 5 bases, the J end lost 3 bases, and 14 bases lay between the germline ends. The DNA for the CDR3 is TGTGCCAGCAGCGGCCGGGACACGCACTACGAGCAGTACTTC. Translating gives CASSGRDTHYEQYF. The full variable domain, in which reference TRBV7-9 and TRBJ2-7 provide the parts outside the CDR3, is DTGVSQNPRHKITKRGQNVTFRCDPISEHNRLYWYRQTLGQGPEFLTYFQNEAQLEKSRLLSDRFSAERPKGSFSTLEIQRTEQGDSAMYLCASSGRDTHYEQYFGPGTRLTVT.

The chain recombines TRBV7-9 with TRBJ2-2, with TRBD1 matching over 7 bases. The CDR3 totals 13 residues. Germline assignment: CDR1 SEHNR and CDR2 FQNEAQ (reference sequence). V was clipped by 4 bases and J by 7 bases; unmatched bases: 3. CDR3 loop: CASSSGQLGELFF. DNA for the CDR3: TGTGCCAGCAGCTCGGGACAGCTCGGGGAGCTGTTTTTT.

J is TRBJ2-4 and V is TRBV24-1, with D perhaps matching TRBD1 (6 bases). Germline values: CDR1 KGHDR, CDR2 SFDVKD. The CDR3 has 13 residues. Trimming cost V 7 bases and J 2 bases, with 8 bases left between them. The CDR3 nucleotides are TGTGCCACCAGCAGGGGCACCAAAAACATTCAGTACTTC. It yields the protein CATSRGTKNIQYF.

The chain employs TRBV4-1 and TRBJ1-6; D not resolved. V was trimmed by 4 bases and J by 7 bases, leaving 8 bases between them. CDR1 MGHRA and CDR2 YSYEKL come from the germline V gene. CDR3 length: 13 amino acids. This CDR3 is CASSRLDNSPLHF. The CDR3 nucleotides are TGCGCCAGCAGCCGCCTAGACAATTCACCCCTCCACTTT.

The chain couples TRBV11-2 to TRBJ2-7; D unclear. The CDR3 totals 12 residues. The V gene lost 6 bases and the J gene lost 0 bases, with 6 bases spanning the gap. Germline CDR1 SGHAT, CDR2 FQNNGV. CDR3 in DNA: TGTGCCAGCAGTAGGGACTCCTACGAGCAGTACTTC. It codes for CASSRDSYEQYF. The whole variable domain, filled in from reference TRBV11-2 and TRBJ2-7, reads EAGVAQSPRYKIIEKRQSVAFWCNPISGHATLYWYQQILGQGPKLLIQFQNNGVVDDSQLPKDRFSAERLKGVDSTLKIQPAKLEDSAVYLCASSRDSYEQYFGPGTRLTVT.

The chain carries TRBV28 and TRBJ1-1; tentative D call: TRBD1 (5 bases). The V end lost 8 bases, the J end lost 7 bases, and 11 bases lay between the germline ends. Per the germline V gene, CDR1 is MDHEN and CDR2 is SYDVKM. CDR3 length equals 11 residues. In DNA form, the CDR3 reads TGTGCCAGCCGCAACAGGATTGAAGCTTTCTTT. It specifies CASRNRIEAFF.

This chain joins TRBV4-1 and TRBJ2-7; TRBD2 aligns across 12 bases. This CDR3 region has 16 residues. With 3 bases clipped from V and 0 bases from J, the junction kept 3 bases outside the gene matches. Germline lookup yields CDR1 MGHRA and CDR2 YSYEKL. The CDR3 loop is CASSHGLAGLSYEQYF. For the CDR3, the DNA is TGCGCCAGCAGCCATGGACTAGCGGGACTCTCCTACGAGCAGTACTTC.

This sequence joins TRBV7-2 and TRBJ1-1; TRBD1 matches 7 bases. Germline V gene sequence: CDR1 SGHTA, CDR2 FQGNSA. Losses at the gene ends were 5 bases for V and 8 bases for J; bases not matched to a gene: 5. This CDR3 is 12 amino acids long. DNA for the CDR3: TGTGCCAGCAGCCTCTACAGGGGCGAAGCTTTCTTT. It yields the protein CASSLYRGEAFF.

This rearrangement joins TRBV4-2 to TRBJ1-2; TRBD1 is a possible D gene (6 bases). The germline gives CDR1 LGHNA, CDR2 YNFKEQ. Deletions cut 2 bases from V and 0 bases from J, with 10 bases between. CDR3 size: 15 residues. The CDR3 region is CASSQSTGSNYGYTF. In nucleotides, the CDR3 is TGTGCCAGCAGCCAATCTACAGGGTCTAACTATGGCTACACCTTC.

The V gene is TRBV28, the J gene TRBJ2-7; possible D gene TRBD1, 5 bases. The CDR3 is made up of 13 amino acids. Trimming shortened V by 5 bases and J by 4 bases, and 12 bases separated the two germline ends. Germline loops: CDR1 MDHEN, CDR2 SYDVKM. CDR3 loop: CASSETDRYEQYF. CDR3 coding DNA: TGTGCCAGCAGTGAGACAGACAGATACGAGCAGTACTTC.

The chain uses TRBV25-1 and TRBJ1-6; the D gene is possibly TRBD1 (5 bases). Trimming took off 2 bases at V and 8 bases at J, with 13 bases between the two ends. There are 15 residues in the CDR3. Germline values: CDR1 MGHDK, CDR2 SYGVNS. The CDR3 DNA reads TGTGCCAGCAGTGAACTGGGGCCCCAATATTCACCCCTCCACTTT. The encoded protein is CASSELGPQYSPLHF.

The genes are TRBV12-3 or TRBV12-4 and TRBJ2-7; D not certain. The CDR3 runs to 11 residues. V was shortened by 5 bases and J by 2 bases, with 4 bases between the two germline ends. The CDR3 loop reads CASSRTYEQYF. As DNA, the CDR3 is TGTGCCAGCAGTCGGACCTACGAGCAGTACTTC.

This clone occurred once. This chain connects TRBV5-1 to TRBJ2-7; TRBD1 agrees at 10 bases. CDR1 and CDR2 from the germline V gene are SGHRS and YFSETQ. The J segment lost 7 bases and the V segment lost 4 bases, leaving 17 bases of the junction unmatched. This CDR3 comprises 17 residues. The CDR3 reads CASSLILTGGGKGEQYF. For the CDR3, the DNA is TGCGCCAGCAGCCTAATACTGACAGGGGGCGGCAAGGGAGAGCAGTACTTC.